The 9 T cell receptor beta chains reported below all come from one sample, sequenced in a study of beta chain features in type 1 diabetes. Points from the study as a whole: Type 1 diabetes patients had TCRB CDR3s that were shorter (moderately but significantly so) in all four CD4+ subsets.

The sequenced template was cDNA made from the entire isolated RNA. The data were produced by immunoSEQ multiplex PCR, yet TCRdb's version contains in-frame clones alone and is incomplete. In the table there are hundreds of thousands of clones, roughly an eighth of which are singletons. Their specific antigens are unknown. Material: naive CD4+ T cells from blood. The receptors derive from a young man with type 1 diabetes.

The CDR3 reads CASSLGPSGGFFERMETQYF. For the CDR3, the DNA is TGCGCCAGCAGCTTGGGGCCTTCAGGGGGCTTCTTCGAGAGGATGGAGACCCAGTACTTC. The J gene is TRBJ2-5, the V gene TRBV5-1, with 8 bases fitting TRBD1. Looked up from germline, CDR1 is SGHRS and CDR2 is YFSETQ. This CDR3 region has 20 residues. The V segment lost 0 bases and the J segment 5 bases; nucleotides outside the gene matches: 21.

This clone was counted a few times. The CDR3 loop reads CASSVQVAYEQYF. CDR3 bases: TGTGCCAGCAGCGTACAGGTTGCCTACGAGCAGTACTTC. V and J are TRBV7-2 and TRBJ2-7; D possibly corresponds to TRBD1 (5 bases). With 5 bases removed from V and 2 bases from J, the gap between germline ends came to 10 bases. The CDR3 is 13 amino acids. Germline values: CDR1 SGHTA, CDR2 FQGNSA. The full variable domain, rest sourced from reference TRBV7-2 and TRBJ2-7, is GAGVSQSPSNKVTEKGKDVELRCDPISGHTALYWYRQSLGQGLEFLIYFQGNSAPDKSGLPSDRFSAERTGGSVSTLTIQRTQQEDSAVYLCASSVQVAYEQYFGPGTRLTVT.

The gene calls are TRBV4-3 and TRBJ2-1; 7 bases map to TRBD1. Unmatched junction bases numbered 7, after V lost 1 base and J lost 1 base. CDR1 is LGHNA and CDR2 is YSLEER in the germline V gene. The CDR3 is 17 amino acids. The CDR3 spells CASSQATGAESYNEQFF. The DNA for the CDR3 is TGCGCCAGCAGCCAAGCCACAGGGGCCGAATCCTACAATGAGCAGTTCTTC.

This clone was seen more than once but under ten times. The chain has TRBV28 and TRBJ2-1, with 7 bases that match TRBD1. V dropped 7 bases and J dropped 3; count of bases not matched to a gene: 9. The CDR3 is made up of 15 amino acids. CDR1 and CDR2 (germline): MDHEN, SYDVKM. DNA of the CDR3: TGTGCCAGCACCTCACAGGGGCGAGGCTACAATGAGCAGTTCTTC. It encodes CASTSQGRGYNEQFF.

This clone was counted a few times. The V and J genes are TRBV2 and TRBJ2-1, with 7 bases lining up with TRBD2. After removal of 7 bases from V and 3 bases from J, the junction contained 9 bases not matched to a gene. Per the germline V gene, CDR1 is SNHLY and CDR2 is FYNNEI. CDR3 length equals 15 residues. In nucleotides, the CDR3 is TGTGCCAGCACTACAGCGGGACCATACTACAATGAGCAGTTCTTC. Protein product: CASTTAGPYYNEQFF.

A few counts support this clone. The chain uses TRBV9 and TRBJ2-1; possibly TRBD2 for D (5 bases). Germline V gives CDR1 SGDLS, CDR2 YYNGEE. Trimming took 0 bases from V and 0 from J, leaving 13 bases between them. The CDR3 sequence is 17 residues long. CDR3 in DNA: TGTGCCAGCAGCGTAGTAGGATCGGGGAGCTCCTACAATGAGCAGTTCTTC. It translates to CASSVVGSGSSYNEQFF. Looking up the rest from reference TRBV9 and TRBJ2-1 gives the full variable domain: DSGVTQTPKHLITATGQRVTLRCSPRSGDLSVYWYQQSLDQGLQFLIQYYNGEERAKGNILERFSAQQFPDLHSELNLSSLELGDSALYFCASSVVGSGSSYNEQFFGPGTRLTVL.

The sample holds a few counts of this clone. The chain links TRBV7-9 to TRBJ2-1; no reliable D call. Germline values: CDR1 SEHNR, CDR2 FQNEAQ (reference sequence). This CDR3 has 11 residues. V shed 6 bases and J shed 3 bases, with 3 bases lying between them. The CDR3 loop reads CASSYYNEQFF. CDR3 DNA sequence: TGTGCCAGCAGTTACTACAATGAGCAGTTCTTC.

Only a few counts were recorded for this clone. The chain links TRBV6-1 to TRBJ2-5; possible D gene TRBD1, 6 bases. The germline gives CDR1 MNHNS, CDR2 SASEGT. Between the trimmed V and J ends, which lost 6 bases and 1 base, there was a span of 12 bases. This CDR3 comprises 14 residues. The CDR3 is CASRSTGFQETQYF. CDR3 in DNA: TGTGCCAGCAGATCGACAGGCTTCCAAGAGACCCAGTACTTC.

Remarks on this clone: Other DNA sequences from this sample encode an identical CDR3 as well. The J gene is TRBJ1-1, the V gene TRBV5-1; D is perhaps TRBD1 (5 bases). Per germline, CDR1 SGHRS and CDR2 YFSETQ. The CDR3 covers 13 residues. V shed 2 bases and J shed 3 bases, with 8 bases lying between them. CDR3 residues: CASSFGGDTEAFF. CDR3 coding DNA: TGCGCCAGCAGCTTCGGGGGAGACACTGAAGCTTTCTTT.